These 23 T cell receptor beta chains originate from one sample sequenced in a study of T-cell memory formation after mild COVID-19. TCRdb re-analysed the 5' RACE reads in MiXCR, keeping a single row per CDR3 protein. The data contain around 250,000 distinct CDR3 sequences, 15% to 20% of them singletons. The sample consisted of PBMCs or a T cell subset sorted from them (not recorded which). The receptors were sampled from a young man who had mild COVID-19 (a few samples of this study predate the infection). Cell type and time point are not known.

This clonotype has more than one count but fewer than ten. This chain joins TRBV15 and TRBJ2-2, with TRBD1 matching 9 bases. Germline V lookup: CDR1 LNHNV, CDR2 YYDKDF (reference sequence). The junction had 4 bases not matched to a gene; V was cut back by 8 bases and J by 6 bases. The CDR3 is made up of 13 amino acids. DNA for the CDR3: TGTGCCACCGGGGACAGGGAGGCCGGGGAGCTGTTTTTT. Amino acid sequence: CATGDREAGELFF.

This clonotype came up a few times. The CDR3 reads CASSPRAGGTDTQYF. The CDR3 nucleotides are TGTGCCAGCAGCCCCAGGGCGGGGGGCACAGATACGCAGTATTTT. The chain links TRBV7-2 to TRBJ2-3, with 7 positions matching TRBD2. This CDR3 is 15 amino acids long. Germline assignment: CDR1 SGHTA and CDR2 FQGNSA. Trimming removed 5 bases from V and 1 base from J; junction bases left unmatched: 6.

This chain links TRBV5-1 with TRBJ2-1, with D unclear. Trimming stripped 0 bases from V and 0 bases from J, with 13 bases between. Germline V CDR1 and CDR2: SGHRS, YFSETQ. This CDR3 spans 17 amino acids. The CDR3 sequence is CASSLEVGLSSYNEQFF. The DNA of the CDR3 is TGCGCCAGCAGCTTGGAGGTGGGGTTAAGCTCCTACAATGAGCAGTTCTTC.

This clonotype was seen many times. The rearrangement links TRBV7-9 to TRBJ1-1; 7 bases agree with TRBD1. With 6 bases clipped from V and 4 bases from J, the junction kept 5 bases outside the gene matches. This CDR3 contains 13 residues. The germline CDR1 and CDR2 sequences are SEHNR and FQNEAQ (reference sequence). This CDR3 reads CASSSQGGTEAFF. The CDR3, as DNA: TGTGCCAGCAGTTCCCAGGGGGGCACTGAAGCTTTCTTT.

This clonotype was detected only a few times. J is TRBJ2-3 and V is TRBV7-2; 12 bases agree with TRBD1. Germline CDR1 is SGHTA and CDR2 is FQGNSA. The CDR3 loop spans 19 amino acids. Germline trimming cut 4 bases from V and 2 bases from J; bases unmatched to any gene: 13. The CDR3 reads CASSSLGTGGWGYTDTQYF. CDR3 coding DNA: TGTGCCAGCAGCTCCCTCGGGACAGGGGGCTGGGGCTACACAGATACGCAGTATTTT. Full variable domain (outside the CDR3, taken from reference TRBV7-2 and TRBJ2-3): GAGVSQSPSNKVTEKGKDVELRCDPISGHTALYWYRQSLGQGLEFLIYFQGNSAPDKSGLPSDRFSAERTGGSVSTLTIQRTQQEDSAVYLCASSSLGTGGWGYTDTQYFGPGTRLTVL.

This clonotype was counted between two and nine times. The chain is built from TRBV29-1 and TRBJ1-1; D remains unclear. The CDR3 runs 12 residues. CDR1 SQVTM and CDR2 ANQGSEA come from the germline V gene. Trimming left V 6 bases short and J 5 bases short, with 13 bases between. The CDR3 sequence is CSVCTWGTEAFF. The CDR3 region has the DNA TGCAGCGTCTGCACCTGGGGAACTGAAGCTTTCTTT.

This clonotype was observed a few times. The chain carries TRBV5-8 and TRBJ2-2; D may correspond to TRBD1 or TRBD2 (6 bases each). This CDR3 is built from 14 residues. V was clipped by 6 bases and J by 3 bases, with 12 bases between them. CDR1 is SGHTS, CDR2 YDEGEE, per germline. CDR3 nucleotide sequence: TGTGCCAGCACCTGGAGGGGGGACACCGGGGAGCTGTTTTTT. Its protein product is CASTWRGDTGELFF.

In its sample, this clonotype was seen a few times. The gene calls are TRBV4-3 and TRBJ1-5, with 8 bases matching TRBD1. Losses at the gene ends were 3 bases for V and 3 bases for J; bases not matched to a gene: 1. The germline V gene has CDR1 LGHNA and CDR2 YSLEER. CDR3 length: 14 residues. The CDR3 sequence is CASSQDRVNQPQHF. For the CDR3, the DNA is TGCGCCAGCAGCCAGGACAGGGTCAATCAGCCCCAGCATTTT.

The rearrangement joins TRBV6-5 to TRBJ2-7, with a weak D call TRBD1 (6 bases). Germline V gene lookup returns CDR1 MNHEY and CDR2 SVGAGI. V lost 6 bases and J lost 5, with 14 bases in between. The CDR3 sequence is 13 residues long. The CDR3 DNA sequence: TGTGCCAGCAGGATACAGGGAACCAACGAGCAGTACTTC. Translation: CASRIQGTNEQYF.

This clonotype turned up a few times. This chain uses TRBV7-2 with TRBJ2-7, with TRBD2 matching over 8 bases. The CDR3 has 15 amino acids. The germline gives CDR1 SGHTA, CDR2 FQGNSA. V lost 3 bases to trimming and J lost 2 bases; unmatched junction nucleotides: 6. CDR3 protein: CASSFDSGGPYEQYV. As DNA, the CDR3 is TGTGCCAGCAGCTTTGACAGCGGGGGACCCTACGAGCAGTACGTC.

This clonotype showed up just a few times. The V call is TRBV18, the J call TRBJ1-5; D is uncertain. Trimming stripped 5 bases from V and 6 bases from J, with 8 bases between. The CDR3 loop spans 12 amino acids. Germline V lookup: CDR1 KGHSH, CDR2 LQKENI. CDR3 sequence: CASSSRTQPQHF. The DNA for the CDR3 is TGTGCCAGCTCATCCCGTACTCAGCCCCAGCATTTT.

The J gene is TRBJ2-7, the V gene TRBV12-3 or TRBV12-4; D might be TRBD1 (5 bases). V shed 1 base and J shed 2 bases, with 12 bases lying between them. CDR3 length: 15 residues. Written as DNA, the CDR3 is TGTGCCAGCAGTTTAGGGGGCCAGCTTGCCTACGAGCAGTACTTC. Protein: CASSLGGQLAYEQYF.

The sample holds a few counts of this clonotype. CDR3 in amino acids: CASSFRTGGAGELFF. In nucleotides, the CDR3 is TGTGCCAGCAGCTTTCGGACAGGAGGCGCCGGGGAGCTGTTTTTT. This chain links TRBV7-9 with TRBJ2-2; 7 bases are a match to TRBD1. This CDR3 region has 15 residues. The V and J ends lost 3 bases and 6 bases, in that order; junction bases with no gene match: 7. In germline, CDR1 is SEHNR, CDR2 FQNEAQ (reference sequence).

The chain carries TRBV2 and TRBJ2-3, with D maybe TRBD1 (7 bases). V was shortened by 8 bases and J by 4 bases, with 13 bases between the two germline ends. The CDR3 is 13 amino acids. Germline-derived CDR1 and CDR2 are SNHLY and FYNNEI. CDR3 coding DNA: TGTGCCAGCGGAGGGGGCAGACCAGATACGCAGTATTTT. Encoded protein: CASGGGRPDTQYF.

The chain couples TRBV19 to TRBJ1-4, with D maybe TRBD1 (5 bases). V was shortened by 10 bases and J by 7 bases, with 13 bases between the two germline ends. CDR1 LNHDA and CDR2 SQIVND come from the germline V gene (reference sequence). This CDR3 has 12 amino acids. The CDR3 DNA reads as TGTGCCACCCGGGAAACAGGTGAAAAACTGTTTTTT. Its translation is CATRETGEKLFF.

This clonotype has a handful of counts. This sequence joins TRBV5-1 and TRBJ1-2, with D maybe TRBD1 (6 bases). Trimming removed 0 bases at V and 2 bases at J, with 14 bases between. The length of the CDR3 is 16 residues. In germline, CDR1 is SGHRS, CDR2 YFSETQ. The CDR3 protein is CASSLEGWGPNYGYTF. The CDR3 coding sequence is TGCGCCAGCAGCTTGGAAGGCTGGGGGCCGAACTATGGCTACACCTTC.

The sample holds a few counts of this clonotype. The chain is built from TRBV3-1 and TRBJ2-3; D call uncertain. V lost 0 bases and J lost 2, with 9 bases in between. Germline V CDR1 and CDR2: LGHDT, YNNKEL (reference sequence). CDR3 length: 15 residues. The CDR3 is CASSQDGQVTDTQYF. The CDR3 DNA reads as TGTGCCAGCAGCCAAGATGGCCAGGTCACAGATACGCAGTATTTT.

This clonotype was seen a few times. The J gene is TRBJ1-1, the V gene TRBV7-8, with D unclear. CDR1 is SGHVS, CDR2 FQNEAQ, per germline. V was shortened by 5 bases and J by 5 bases, with 12 bases between the two germline ends. CDR3 length: 13 residues. CDR3 sequence (DNA): TGTGCCAGCAGCCCATACCCGGTTACTGAAGCTTTCTTT. Residues: CASSPYPVTEAFF. The entire variable domain, with the rest obtained from reference TRBV7-8 and TRBJ1-1, is as follows: GAGVSQSPRYKVAKRGQDVALRCDPISGHVSLFWYQQALGQGPEFLTYFQNEAQLDKSGLPSDRFFAERPEGSVSTLKIQRTQQEDSAVYLCASSPYPVTEAFFGQGTRLTVV.

This clonotype has a count of ten or more. This sequence joins TRBV4-1 and TRBJ1-5; maybe TRBD1 (5 bases). This CDR3 has 14 amino acids. CDR1 MGHRA and CDR2 YSYEKL come from the germline V gene. Trimming cost V 3 bases and J 5 bases, with 11 bases left between them. CDR3 residues: CASSHSGRDQPQHF. The CDR3 nucleotides are TGCGCCAGCAGCCATTCAGGGAGGGATCAGCCCCAGCATTTT.

This clonotype was picked up a small number of times. Relative to the germline gene, one junction end is altered; a read error may explain this. CDR3 loop: CASSQAQGATQYF. CDR3 nucleotides: TGTGCCAGCAGTCAAGCGCAGGGGGCGACCCAGTACTTC. The J gene is TRBJ2-5, the V gene TRBV2; 8 positions agree with TRBD1. The CDR3 totals 13 residues. Germline V gene lookup returns CDR1 SNHLY and CDR2 FYNNEI.

V and J are TRBV4-3 and TRBJ1-2, with 10 bases that match TRBD1. V shed 0 bases and J 7 bases; nucleotides not matched to a gene: 11. There are 17 residues in the CDR3. CDR1 LGHNA and CDR2 YSLEER come from the germline V gene. The CDR3 region has the DNA TGCGCCAGCAGCCAAGATCCATGGACAGGGGGGTCTGGTGGCTACACCTTC. It yields the protein CASSQDPWTGGSGGYTF.

This clonotype appeared a few times. The chain uses TRBV5-6 and TRBJ2-7; no reliable D call. Germline lookup yields CDR1 SGHDT and CDR2 YYEEEE. The germline V and J ends were trimmed by 2 bases and 3 bases, with 15 bases remaining between them. This CDR3 region has 15 residues. The DNA for the CDR3 is TGTGCCAGCAGCTTTGCGGCCACCACCGTCTACGAGCAGTACTTC. Its translation is CASSFAATTVYEQYF.

The chain uses TRBV25-1 and TRBJ2-3; 9 bases map to TRBD2. The CDR3 is 14 residues long. The germline gives CDR1 MGHDK, CDR2 SYGVNS. The junction had 5 bases not matched to a gene; V was cut back by 4 bases and J by 6 bases. The CDR3 nucleotides are TGTGCCAGCAGTGCAGCGGGGGGATTCGATACGCAGTATTTT. It specifies CASSAAGGFDTQYF. Full variable domain (outside the CDR3, taken from reference TRBV25-1 and TRBJ2-3): EADIYQTPRYLVIGTGKKITLECSQTMGHDKMYWYQQDPGMELHLIHYSYGVNSTEKGDLSSESTVSRIRTEHFPLTLESARPSHTSQYLCASSAAGGFDTQYFGPGTRLTVL.